This T cell receptor beta chain comes out of a study of T-cell reconstitution after alpha-beta-depleted transplantation in children. Study-wide results and caveats: Expanded graft clones numbering several hundred reportedly gave rise to alpha-beta T cells about two months after transplant. T-cell counts and diversity at one year following transplant were attributed mainly to newly produced T cells. At day 60, the high TCRbeta diversity found in some patients originated from recipient T cells and thymic progenitors that had survived.

This clonotype has more than one count but fewer than ten. Antigen specificity is unknown. Germline CDR1 reads LGHNA; CDR2 reads YNFKEQ. This CDR3 has 15 residues. Trimming stripped 5 bases from V and 1 base from J, with 14 bases between. Unique molecular identifiers tagged the TCRbeta library. TCRdb reprocessed the PCR reads with MiXCR, giving one entry per CDR3 protein. This table holds around 94,000 distinct CDR3 sequences, approximately 6% found once. The chain is built from TRBV4-2 and TRBJ1-1, with no clear D. The receptor comes from a female patient aged 2-9 years who had a stem cell transplant for Fanconi anemia, so the T cells may come from the graft donor. The material sequenced was PBMCs, mostly from graft donor cells, taken 60 days after TCRalphabeta/CD19-depleted stem cell transplant. The DNA for the CDR3 is TGTGCCAGCAGCGCCGCCCTTGTCGGGAACACTGAAGCTTTCTTT. This translates into CASSAALVGNTEAFF.